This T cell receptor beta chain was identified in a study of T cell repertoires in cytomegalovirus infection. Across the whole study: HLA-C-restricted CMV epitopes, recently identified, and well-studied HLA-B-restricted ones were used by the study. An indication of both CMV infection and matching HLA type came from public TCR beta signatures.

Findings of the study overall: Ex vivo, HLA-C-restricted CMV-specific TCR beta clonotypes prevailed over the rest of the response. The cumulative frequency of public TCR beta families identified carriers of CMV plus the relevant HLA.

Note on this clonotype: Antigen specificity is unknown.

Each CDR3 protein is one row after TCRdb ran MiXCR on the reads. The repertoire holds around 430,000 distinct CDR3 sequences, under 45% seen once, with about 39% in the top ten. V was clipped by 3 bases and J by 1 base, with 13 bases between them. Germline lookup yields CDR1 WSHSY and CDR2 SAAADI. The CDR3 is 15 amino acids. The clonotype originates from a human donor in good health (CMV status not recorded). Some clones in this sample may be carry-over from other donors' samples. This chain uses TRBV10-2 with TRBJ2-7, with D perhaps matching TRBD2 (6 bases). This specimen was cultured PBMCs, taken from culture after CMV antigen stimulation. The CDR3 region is CASSEPLARSYEQYF. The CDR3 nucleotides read TGCGCCAGCAGTGAACCACTAGCAAGGTCCTACGAGCAGTACTTC.